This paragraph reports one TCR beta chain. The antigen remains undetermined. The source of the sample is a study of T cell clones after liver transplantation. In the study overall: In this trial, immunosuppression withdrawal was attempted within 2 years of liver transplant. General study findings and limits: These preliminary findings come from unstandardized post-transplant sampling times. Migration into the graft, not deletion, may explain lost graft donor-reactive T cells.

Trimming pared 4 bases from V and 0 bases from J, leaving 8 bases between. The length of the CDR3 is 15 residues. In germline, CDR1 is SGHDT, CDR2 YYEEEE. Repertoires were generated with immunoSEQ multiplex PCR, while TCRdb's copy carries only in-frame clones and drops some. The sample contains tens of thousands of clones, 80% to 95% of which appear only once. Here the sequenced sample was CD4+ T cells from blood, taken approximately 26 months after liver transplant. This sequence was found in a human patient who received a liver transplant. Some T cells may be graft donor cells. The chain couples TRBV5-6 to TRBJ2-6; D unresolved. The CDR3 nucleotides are TGTGCCAGCAGCCTTAGGATCTCTGGGGCCAACGTCCTGACTTTC. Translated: CASSLRISGANVLTF.